This T cell receptor beta chain originates from a study of blood T cells in healthy people across ages. Study-wide points: Among T cells, TCR beta diversity per million cells dropped roughly linearly as age rose. Naive CD4+ cell counts and diversity both ran higher in long-lived than in aged donors.

A sample-barcoded 5' primer and a J-beta primer mix were used in a second PCR of roughly 6 to 11 cycles. One entry per CDR3 protein results from TCRdb running MiXCR on the 5' RACE reads. The sample consists of 540,000 or so distinct CDR3 sequences, about 24% of them appearing once. This CDR3 contains 12 residues. CDR1 is DFQATT, CDR2 SNEGSKA, per germline (reference sequence). Isolation of PBMCs gave at least 7 million cells per sample. Remarks on this clonotype: The target antigen is unknown.

These data were also filed under a second study, of T cells of mothers and their children. From that second work: For each mother, over 8 million TCR beta CDR3 reads were obtained, and for each child, roughly 2.8 million.

The gene calls are TRBV20-1 and TRBJ2-5; D call uncertain. The DNA end lines up better with TRBJ2-7; the J call may be wrong. Sequencing was done on a sample of blood. The TCR originated in a boy between 10 and 17 years old in good health. The CDR3 loop is CSARKPTDEQYF. The CDR3 DNA follows: TGCAGTGCTAGAAAGCCCACGGACGAGCAGTACTTC.